The rows below give T cell receptor beta chains drawn from one sample of a study of post-analysis software for immune sequencing data. TCRdb re-derived calls from the PCR reads in MiXCR, one entry per CDR3 protein. The sample has around 700,000 distinct CDR3 sequences, approximately 60% seen once. Sequences were obtained from blood. The receptor source for this set is a girl aged 2 to 9 with multiple sclerosis. Each CDR3 is given with its conserved first and last residue. Each record gives: J gene, V gene, D gene, clone size, CDR3 DNA, CDR3 protein. D genes are given only for firm matches. Rows may omit the clone size; those that give it use once, few, many or a size class.

j_call: TRBJ2-1
v_call: TRBV12-3/TRBV12-4
d_call: TRBD2
clone_size: -
cdr3_nt: TGTGCCAGCAGTTTATCTAGCGGGAGGGCCAATGAGCAGTTCTTC
cdr3_aa: CASSLSSGRANEQFF

j_call: TRBJ2-1
v_call: TRBV27
d_call: TRBD1
clone_size: -
cdr3_nt: TGTGCCAGCAGTATTGGGACAGGGGGTATGGAGCAGTTCTTC
cdr3_aa: CASSIGTGGMEQFF

j_call: TRBJ1-1
v_call: TRBV20-1
d_call: -
clone_size: -
cdr3_nt: TGCAGTGCCCGACGGACGAACACTGAAGCTTTCTTT
cdr3_aa: CSARRTNTEAFF

j_call: TRBJ2-3
v_call: TRBV20-1
d_call: -
clone_size: -
cdr3_nt: TGCAGTGCTAGAGACGGCGGGCTAGCAGCAGATACGCAGTATTTT
cdr3_aa: CSARDGGLAADTQYF

j_call: TRBJ2-5
v_call: TRBV6-5
d_call: -
clone_size: -
cdr3_nt: TGTGCCAGCAGTTACTCGCCGGTAGAAGAGACCCAGTACTTC
cdr3_aa: CASSYSPVEETQYF

j_call: TRBJ2-1
v_call: TRBV4-1
d_call: TRBD2
clone_size: few
cdr3_nt: TGCGCCAGCAGCCAATGGGTAGCGGGGAACAATGAGCAGTTCTTC
cdr3_aa: CASSQWVAGNNEQFF

j_call: TRBJ1-5
v_call: TRBV27
d_call: -
clone_size: -
cdr3_nt: TGTGCCAGCAGTTTACAGGGCGCCAATCAGCCCCAGCATTTT
cdr3_aa: CASSLQGANQPQHF

j_call: TRBJ1-2
v_call: TRBV12-3/TRBV12-4
d_call: -
clone_size: few
cdr3_nt: TGTGCCAGCAGTCCGACAGGTTCCTATGGCTACACCTTC
cdr3_aa: CASSPTGSYGYTF

j_call: TRBJ1-2
v_call: TRBV6-1
d_call: -
clone_size: -
cdr3_nt: TGTGCCAGCAGTGAGGGGCCAATGGAGCTCTATGGCTACACCTTC
cdr3_aa: CASSEGPMELYGYTF

j_call: TRBJ1-6
v_call: TRBV6-5
d_call: -
clone_size: -
cdr3_nt: TGTGCCAGCAGTTCAAAGGGGGACGCGAGCTCCTATAATTCACCCCTCCACTTT
cdr3_aa: CASSSKGDASSYNSPLHF

j_call: TRBJ1-2
v_call: TRBV12-3/TRBV12-4
d_call: -
clone_size: -
cdr3_nt: TGTGCCAGCAGTTTTGCCGGACGGTACTCCTATGGCTACACCTTC
cdr3_aa: CASSFAGRYSYGYTF

j_call: TRBJ2-1
v_call: TRBV13
d_call: TRBD1
clone_size: -
cdr3_nt: TGTGCCAGCAGCTGGGGCAGGGGGTACAATGAGCAGTTCTTC
cdr3_aa: CASSWGRGYNEQFF

j_call: TRBJ2-3
v_call: TRBV24-1
d_call: -
clone_size: -
cdr3_nt: TGTGCCACCAGTGATTCCGGGGGATTAGATACGCAGTATTTT
cdr3_aa: CATSDSGGLDTQYF